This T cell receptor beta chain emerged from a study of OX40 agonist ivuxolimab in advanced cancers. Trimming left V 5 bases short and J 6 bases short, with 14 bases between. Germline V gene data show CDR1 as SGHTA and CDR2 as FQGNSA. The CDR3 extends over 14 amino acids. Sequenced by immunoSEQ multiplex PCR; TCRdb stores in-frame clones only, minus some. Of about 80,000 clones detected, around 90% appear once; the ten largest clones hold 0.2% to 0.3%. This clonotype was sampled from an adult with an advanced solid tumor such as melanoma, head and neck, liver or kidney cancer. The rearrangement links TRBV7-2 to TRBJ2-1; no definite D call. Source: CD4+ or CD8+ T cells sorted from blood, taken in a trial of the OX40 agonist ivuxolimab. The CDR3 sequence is CASSAAANSNEQFF. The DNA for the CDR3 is TGTGCCAGCAGCGCCGCGGCCAACAGCAATGAGCAGTTCTTC. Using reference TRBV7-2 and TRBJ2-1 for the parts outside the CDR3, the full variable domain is GAGVSQSPSNKVTEKGKDVELRCDPISGHTALYWYRQSLGQGLEFLIYFQGNSAPDKSGLPSDRFSAERTGGSVSTLTIQRTQQEDSAVYLCASSAAANSNEQFFGPGTRLTVL.